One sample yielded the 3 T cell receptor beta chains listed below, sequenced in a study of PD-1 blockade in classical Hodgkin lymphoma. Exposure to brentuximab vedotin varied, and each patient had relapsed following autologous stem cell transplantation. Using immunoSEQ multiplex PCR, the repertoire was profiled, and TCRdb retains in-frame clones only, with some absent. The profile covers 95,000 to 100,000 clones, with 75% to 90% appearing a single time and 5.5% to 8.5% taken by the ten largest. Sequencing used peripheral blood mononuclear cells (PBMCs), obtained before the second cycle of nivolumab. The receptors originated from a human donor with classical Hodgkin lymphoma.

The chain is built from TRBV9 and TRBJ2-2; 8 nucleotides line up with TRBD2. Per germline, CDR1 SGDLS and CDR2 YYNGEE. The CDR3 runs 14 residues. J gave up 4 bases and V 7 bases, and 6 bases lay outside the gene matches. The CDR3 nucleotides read TGTGCCAGCTCTCTCGGGGGGGGCACCGGGGAGCTGTTTTTT. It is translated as CASSLGGGTGELFF. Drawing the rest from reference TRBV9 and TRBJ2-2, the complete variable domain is DSGVTQTPKHLITATGQRVTLRCSPRSGDLSVYWYQQSLDQGLQFLIQYYNGEERAKGNILERFSAQQFPDLHSELNLSSLELGDSALYFCASSLGGGTGELFFGEGSRLTVL.

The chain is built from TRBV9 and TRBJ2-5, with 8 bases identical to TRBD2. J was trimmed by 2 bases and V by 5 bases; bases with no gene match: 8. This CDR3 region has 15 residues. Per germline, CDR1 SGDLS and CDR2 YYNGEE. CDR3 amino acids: CASSRTGTRQETQYF. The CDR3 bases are TGTGCCAGCAGTCGTACCGGGACTAGACAAGAGACCCAGTACTTC.

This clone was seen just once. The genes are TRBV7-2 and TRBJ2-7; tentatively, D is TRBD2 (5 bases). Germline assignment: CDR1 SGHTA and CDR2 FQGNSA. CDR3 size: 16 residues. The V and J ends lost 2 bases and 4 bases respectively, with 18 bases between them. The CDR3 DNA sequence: TGTGCCAGCAGCTTATCCAGCTCCTCGAGGGTTTACGAGCAGTACTTC. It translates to CASSLSSSSRVYEQYF.